This entry describes one T cell receptor beta chain. The antigen remains undetermined. TCRdb's copy holds only in-frame clones and misses some; the assay was immunoSEQ multiplex PCR. The repertoire holds roughly 890,000 clones, 85% to 95% seen once, with 24% in the top ten. CD45RO-negative, CCR7-positively selected cells formed the naive CD8 fraction, excluding terminally differentiated effector memory CD45RA+ cells. The source of the sample is a study of shared clonotypes between healthy human individuals. This CDR3 contains 15 residues. The germline V and J ends were trimmed by 0 bases and 2 bases, with 8 bases remaining between them. Germline V gene sequence: CDR1 MGHRA, CDR2 YSYEKL. General study points: Larger richness was generally estimated for naive than memory subsets.

This clonotype originated in a man aged 25 to 40 in good health. Input material: naive CD8+ T cells sorted from blood. The chain carries TRBV4-1 and TRBJ1-5; D not resolved. CDR3 residues: CASSQDGGGNQPQHF. For the CDR3, the DNA is TGCGCCAGCAGCCAAGATGGCGGAGGCAATCAGCCCCAGCATTTT.